There are many counts of the clone carrying this T cell receptor (beta chain). RNA transcripts provided the source from which TCR beta CDR3 regions were amplified. Initially, a first-round RT-PCR of the TCR CDR3 employed the HTBI primer set. TCRdb recomputed calls from the multiplex PCR reads with MiXCR, one row per CDR3 protein. The sample lists about 840,000 distinct CDR3 sequences, over 35% seen once, with 7.5% to 9.5% in the top ten. This entry is derived from a study of T cells in Graves' hyperthyroidism and ophthalmopathy. The ends were cut back, 3 bases at V and 5 bases at J, with 15 bases in the middle. The CDR3 runs 15 residues. The germline V gene encodes CDR1 KGHDR and CDR2 SFDVKD. Absent ophthalmopathy progression within 18 months defined stable Graves' hyperthyroidism. With a duration under 2 months, the hyperthyroidism was newly diagnosed in patients aged 18 to 65. Uncontrolled infection, other autoimmune disease, pregnancy or lactation excluded patients. Diagnoses rested on clinical symptoms, serum thyroxine and TRAb, thyroid ultrasound and orbital computed tomography.

The genes are TRBV24-1 and TRBJ2-5; D is perhaps TRBD2 (5 bases). The sequenced sample was blood. This clonotype originated in a man younger than 35 with Graves' hyperthyroidism. DNA for the CDR3: TGTGCCACCAGTGATCCAGCGGAGCCTGGCGAGACCCAGTACTTC. It encodes CATSDPAEPGETQYF.